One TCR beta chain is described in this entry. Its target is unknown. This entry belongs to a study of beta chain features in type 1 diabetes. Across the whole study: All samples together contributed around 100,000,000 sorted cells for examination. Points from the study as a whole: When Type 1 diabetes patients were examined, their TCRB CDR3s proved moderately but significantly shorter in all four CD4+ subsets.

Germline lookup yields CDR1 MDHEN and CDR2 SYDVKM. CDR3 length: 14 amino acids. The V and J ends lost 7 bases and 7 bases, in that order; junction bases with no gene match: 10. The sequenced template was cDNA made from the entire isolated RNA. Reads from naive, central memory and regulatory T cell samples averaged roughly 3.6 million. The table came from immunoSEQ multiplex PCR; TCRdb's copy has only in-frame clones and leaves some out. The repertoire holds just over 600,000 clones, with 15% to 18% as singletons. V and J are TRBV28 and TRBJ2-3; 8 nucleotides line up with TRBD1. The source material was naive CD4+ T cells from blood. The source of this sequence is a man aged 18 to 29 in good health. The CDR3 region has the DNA TGTGCCAGCATCCCTCCGGGACAGGCGCATACGCAGTATTTT. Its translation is CASIPPGQAHTQYF.